The 32 T cell receptor beta chains listed next were all sequenced from one sample in a study of T cell responses to AZD1222 COVID-19 vaccine. The protocol was immunoSEQ multiplex PCR, while the TCRdb copy is restricted to in-frame clones and leaves out a portion. The sample includes about 120,000 clones, 80% to 95% of them seen just once. The sequencing here drew on peripheral blood, taken 28 days after the second AZD1222 dose. The receptor set was obtained from an adult who received the AZD1222 COVID-19 vaccine.

V gene TRBV19 combines with J gene TRBJ1-5; no clear D gene. V was shortened by 7 bases and J by 0 bases, with 13 bases between the two germline ends. Germline loops: CDR1 LNHDA, CDR2 SQIVND (reference sequence). There are 15 residues in the CDR3. CDR3 DNA sequence: TGTGCCAGTAAAAGAGGACTCTATAGCAATCAGCCCCAGCATTTT. It is translated as CASKRGLYSNQPQHF.

About this clone: The same CDR3 also results from other DNA sequences found in this sample. V and J are TRBV19 and TRBJ2-5; D ambiguous. Germline V gene lookup returns CDR1 LNHDA and CDR2 SQIVND (reference sequence). V was cut by 3 bases and J by 5 bases, with 10 bases left in between. The CDR3 is made up of 13 amino acids. The CDR3 coding sequence is TGTGCCAGTAGTATTGGGGTACAGGAGACCCAGTACTTC. Translation gives CASSIGVQETQYF.

The chain is built from TRBV2 and TRBJ2-4; D possibly uses TRBD1 or TRBD2 (5 bases each). This CDR3 spans 17 amino acids. Germline V gene sequence: CDR1 SNHLY, CDR2 FYNNEI. V was clipped by 3 bases and J by 7 bases, with 22 bases between them. In DNA, the CDR3 is TGTGCCAGCAGTGAGGCCGGGACGCGAAGGTCGGGGAACATTCAGTACTTC. Protein sequence: CASSEAGTRRSGNIQYF.

This clone has a single count. This chain links TRBV4-1 with TRBJ1-3; 7 nucleotides agree with TRBD1. Trimming took 0 bases from V and 5 from J; bases not matched to a gene: 7. Germline lookup yields CDR1 MGHRA and CDR2 YSYEKL. This CDR3 spans 16 amino acids. Written as DNA, the CDR3 is TGCGCCAGCAGCCAAGACGGGACAGCAACCCGAAACACCATATATTTT. This translates into CASSQDGTATRNTIYF.

The chain couples TRBV7-8 to TRBJ2-7, with 10 bases fitting TRBD2. The CDR3 extends over 14 amino acids. Germline CDR1 and CDR2: SGHVS and FQNEAQ. V was clipped by 9 bases and J by 3 bases; unmatched bases: 8. For the CDR3, the DNA is TGTGCCAGTCAGGTAGCGGGGGGATACTACGAGCAGTACTTC. Its translation: CASQVAGGYYEQYF.

J is TRBJ2-3 and V is TRBV11-2, with a tentative D call TRBD1 (6 bases). The V gene lost 3 bases and the J gene lost 3 bases, with 10 bases spanning the gap. Germline-derived CDR1 and CDR2 are SGHAT and FQNNGV. This CDR3 region has 14 residues. The CDR3 is CASSFTGPTDTQYF. The CDR3 nucleotides read TGTGCCAGCAGCTTTACAGGGCCAACAGATACGCAGTATTTT.

V usage is TRBV19 and J usage is TRBJ1-5; D is perhaps TRBD1 (5 bases). V dropped 3 bases and J dropped 7 bases, with 10 bases sitting between them. The CDR3 spans 13 residues. Looked up from germline, CDR1 is LNHDA and CDR2 is SQIVND (reference sequence). CDR3 sequence (DNA): TGTGCCAGTAGTATCAGGGTTAGCCAGCCCCAGCATTTT. It yields the protein CASSIRVSQPQHF.

This chain uses TRBV7-9 with TRBJ1-2; 8 nucleotides line up with TRBD1. This CDR3 spans 13 amino acids. V lost 11 bases, J lost 7 bases, and 12 bases stayed unmatched. Germline V gives CDR1 SEHNR, CDR2 FQNEAQ (reference sequence). For the CDR3, the DNA is TGTGCCTCCACGGGGGCAGGGGGCAGTGGCTACACCTTC. Translated: CASTGAGGSGYTF.

The rearrangement joins TRBV4-3 to TRBJ2-1; 9 bases line up with TRBD2. Germline trimming cut 4 bases from V and 2 bases from J; bases unmatched to any gene: 6. This CDR3 region has 16 residues. In germline, CDR1 is LGHNA, CDR2 YSLEER. The CDR3 is CASSRPLAGPYNEQFF. The CDR3 DNA reads as TGCGCCAGCAGCCGGCCGCTAGCGGGGCCCTACAATGAGCAGTTCTTC.

This chain uses TRBV12-5 with TRBJ1-1; D not certain. Germline lookup yields CDR1 LGHNT and CDR2 FRNRAP. The CDR3 sequence is 15 residues long. V dropped 0 bases and J dropped 1 base, with 9 bases sitting between them. Here the CDR3 reads CASGLVLGTNTEAFF. The CDR3 DNA is TGTGCTAGTGGTTTGGTACTGGGAACGAACACTGAAGCTTTCTTT.

This clone was recorded only once. The rearrangement uses TRBV6-2 or TRBV6-3 and TRBJ1-1; the D is unclear. The CDR3 totals 15 residues. CDR1 is MNHEY, CDR2 SVGEGT, per germline. Trimming pared 0 bases from V and 1 base from J, leaving 9 bases between. The CDR3 DNA reads as TGTGCCAGCAGTTACTCGAAGCGGGAGAACACTGAAGCTTTCTTT. Translation: CASSYSKRENTEAFF.

V usage is TRBV19 and J usage is TRBJ1-1, with D perhaps TRBD1 (5 bases). The CDR3 has 14 amino acids. With 5 bases removed from V and 1 base from J, the gap between germline ends came to 11 bases. The germline CDR1 and CDR2 sequences are LNHDA and SQIVND (reference sequence). This chain's CDR3 is CASSSGLRNTEAFF. The CDR3 coding sequence is TGTGCCAGTAGTTCAGGGCTCCGGAACACTGAAGCTTTCTTT.

J is TRBJ2-3 and V is TRBV10-3, with D uncertain. V shed 4 bases and J shed 4 bases, with 3 bases lying between them. CDR3 length: 11 residues. Germline V gene sequence: CDR1 ENHRY, CDR2 SYGVKD. The CDR3 protein is CAISGADTQYF. In DNA form, the CDR3 reads TGTGCCATCAGTGGGGCAGATACGCAGTATTTT.

This chain connects TRBV10-2 to TRBJ1-1, with D unclear. Trimming pared 8 bases from V and 1 base from J, leaving 8 bases between. CDR1 is WSHSY and CDR2 is SAAADI in the germline V gene. There are 12 residues in the CDR3. CDR3 residues: CASLTGNTEAFF. CDR3 nucleotides: TGCGCCAGCCTCACTGGGAACACTGAAGCTTTCTTT.

The rearrangement links TRBV30 to TRBJ2-1; tentative D call: TRBD1 (5 bases). Between the trimmed V and J ends, which lost 2 bases and 5 bases, there was a span of 7 bases. CDR3 length: 12 residues. Germline loops: CDR1 GTSNPN, CDR2 SVGIG (reference sequence). DNA of the CDR3: TGTGCCTGGAGTCTCAGGGACAATGAGCAGTTCTTC. Encoded protein: CAWSLRDNEQFF.

The CDR3 reads CASSYRAQTGNTIYF. Written as DNA, the CDR3 is TGTGCCAGCAGCTACAGGGCCCAGACTGGAAACACCATATATTTT. This rearrangement joins TRBV6-5 to TRBJ1-3; D perhaps matches TRBD1 (6 bases). From germline, CDR1 is MNHEY and CDR2 SVGAGI. The CDR3 loop spans 15 amino acids. Trimming took off 6 bases at V and 2 bases at J, with 14 bases between the two ends.

The chain carries TRBV4-1 and TRBJ2-5; 11 bases fit TRBD2. This CDR3 comprises 18 residues. The germline V gene encodes CDR1 MGHRA and CDR2 YSYEKL. Losses at the gene ends were 4 bases for V and 2 bases for J; bases not matched to a gene: 12. The CDR3 sequence: CASSPKRASGGPQETQYF. In DNA form, the CDR3 reads TGCGCCAGCAGCCCCAAACGGGCTAGCGGGGGGCCTCAAGAGACCCAGTACTTC.

The V gene is TRBV3-1 (or the pseudogene TRBV3-2), the J gene TRBJ2-1, with 7 positions matching TRBD2. This CDR3 has 17 amino acids. V lost 1 base and J lost 4; bases outside the gene matches: 10. Germline V gene data show CDR1 as LGHDT and CDR2 as YNNKEL (reference sequence). CDR3 amino acids: CASSQGPTSASYNEQFF. The CDR3 DNA sequence: TGTGCCAGCAGCCAAGGCCCCACTAGCGCAAGTTACAATGAGCAGTTCTTC.

The chain links TRBV5-1 to TRBJ2-1, with 11 bases aligning to TRBD2. Germline assignment: CDR1 SGHRS and CDR2 YFSETQ. With 3 bases clipped from V and 14 bases from J, the junction kept 10 bases outside the gene matches. The CDR3 sequence is 14 residues long. Here the CDR3 DNA reads TGCGCCAGCAGCTCTCGACAAACACTAGCGGGGGAGTTCTTC. Its protein is CASSSRQTLAGEFF.

The V gene is TRBV2, the J gene TRBJ1-1; no definite D call. The V and J ends lost 0 bases and 3 bases respectively, with 5 bases between them. The CDR3 loop spans 13 amino acids. CDR1 SNHLY and CDR2 FYNNEI come from the germline V gene. The CDR3 spells CASSEAQYTEAFF. The CDR3 bases are TGTGCCAGCAGTGAAGCACAGTACACTGAAGCTTTCTTT.

The V call is TRBV11-3, the J call TRBJ2-7; no definite D call. The CDR3 length is 15 residues. V lost 1 base and J 0 bases, leaving 10 bases between the germline ends. Per the germline V gene, CDR1 is SGHNT and CDR2 is YENEEA. This chain's CDR3 is CASSLGFGFSYEQYF. CDR3 DNA sequence: TGTGCCAGCAGCTTAGGATTCGGATTCTCCTACGAGCAGTACTTC.

The chain couples TRBV5-1 to TRBJ2-3, with TRBD2 as a possible D gene (5 bases). Per the germline V gene, CDR1 is SGHRS and CDR2 is YFSETQ. V lost 3 bases and J lost 3, with 14 bases in between. The CDR3 has 15 residues. CDR3 sequence (DNA): TGCGCCAGCAGCTCCGGATCCCGGGGAACAGATACGCAGTATTTT. Translation gives CASSSGSRGTDTQYF.

This clone occurred once. This chain joins TRBV30 and TRBJ1-1; no firm D call. The CDR3 covers 14 residues. V lost 0 bases and J 1 base, leaving 9 bases between the germline ends. Germline V gene lookup returns CDR1 GTSNPN and CDR2 SVGIG (reference sequence). The DNA of the CDR3 is TGTGCCTGGAGTGTAGTTTCGGGGAACACTGAAGCTTTCTTT. Amino acids: CAWSVVSGNTEAFF.

The chain carries TRBV2 and TRBJ1-6; D is unclear. The CDR3 totals 15 residues. The germline V gene has CDR1 SNHLY and CDR2 FYNNEI. V lost 2 bases and J lost 3, with 8 bases in between. CDR3 region: CASSEITIYNSPLHF. The CDR3, as DNA: TGTGCCAGCAGTGAAATCACCATCTATAATTCACCCCTCCACTTT.

V gene TRBV28 combines with J gene TRBJ1-2, with D unresolved. The V gene's germline CDR1 is MDHEN and CDR2 SYDVKM. This CDR3 comprises 14 residues. The germline V and J ends were trimmed by 5 bases and 4 bases, with 14 bases remaining between them. This CDR3 is CASSARAVGYGYTF. The CDR3 DNA follows: TGTGCCAGCAGTGCCCGCGCGGTGGGCTATGGCTACACCTTC.

The J gene is TRBJ1-1, the V gene TRBV12-5, with D hard to call. V was clipped by 1 base and J by 2 bases, with 8 bases between them. The CDR3 contains 14 residues. Looked up from germline, CDR1 is LGHNT and CDR2 is FRNRAP. The CDR3 DNA reads TGTGCTAGTGGTTTGGGTATTGAAAACACTGAAGCTTTCTTT. Encoded protein: CASGLGIENTEAFF.

The rearrangement links TRBV5-1 to TRBJ1-2; D uncertain. The V and J ends lost 4 bases and 2 bases respectively, with 9 bases between them. Germline CDR1 SGHRS, CDR2 YFSETQ. This CDR3 has 13 residues. The CDR3 is CASSPGPNYGYTF. CDR3 coding DNA: TGCGCCAGCAGCCCCGGACCCAACTATGGCTACACCTTC.

This chain links TRBV7-2 with TRBJ1-2; 7 bases agree with TRBD1. V dropped 5 bases and J dropped 5; count of bases not matched to a gene: 5. Germline V gives CDR1 SGHTA, CDR2 FQGNSA. This CDR3 has 13 amino acids. The CDR3 region has the DNA TGTGCCAGCAGCCCGGACAGGAATTATGGCTACACCTTC. Amino acids: CASSPDRNYGYTF.

Concerning this clone itself: A junction end diverges from the germline sequence, so it may reflect a read error. V and J are TRBV5-1 and TRBJ1-2, with 9 bases matching TRBD1. Germline V gives CDR1 SGHRS, CDR2 YFSETQ. This CDR3 spans 14 amino acids. The CDR3 DNA sequence: TGCGCCAGCAACTTGGGACAGGGCGGCTATGGCTACACCTTC. Translated, it gives CASNLGQGGYGYTF.

The chain is built from TRBV6-2 or TRBV6-3 and TRBJ2-3, with 12 bases lining up with TRBD2. Germline loops: CDR1 MNHEY, CDR2 SVGEGT. J gave up 4 bases and V 4 bases, and 9 bases lay outside the gene matches. This CDR3 spans 17 amino acids. CDR3 DNA: TGTGCCAGCAGTTTAGTCCTACTAGCGGGGGGTGCAGATACGCAGTATTTT. Its translation is CASSLVLLAGGADTQYF.

This clone was recorded once. The genes are TRBV3-1 (or the pseudogene TRBV3-2) and TRBJ1-1, with D possibly TRBD1 on 6 matching bases. Between the trimmed V and J ends, which lost 0 bases and 5 bases, there was a span of 16 bases. Germline lookup yields CDR1 LGHDT and CDR2 YNNKEL (reference sequence). The CDR3 is 16 residues long. CDR3 DNA: TGTGCCAGCAGCCAAGATCGCTCTGGGACACCTACTGAAGCTTTCTTT. It is translated as CASSQDRSGTPTEAFF.

The rearrangement uses TRBV15 and TRBJ1-1; perhaps TRBD1 as D (6 bases). The CDR3 is made up of 15 amino acids. Germline V gene lookup returns CDR1 LNHNV and CDR2 YYDKDF (reference sequence). With 0 bases removed from V and 10 bases from J, the gap between germline ends came to 18 bases. CDR3 protein: CATSRDVAGERRAFF. As DNA, the CDR3 is TGTGCCACCAGCAGAGATGTGGCAGGGGAAAGGAGAGCTTTCTTT.